The entry below gives a single TCR beta chain sequence along with its context. This CDR3 contains 14 residues. The V gene lost 4 bases and the J gene lost 2 bases, with 12 bases spanning the gap. Germline loops: CDR1 SGDLS, CDR2 YYNGEE. This specimen comes from a study of shared clonotypes between healthy human individuals. As defined, naive CD8 cells were CD45RO-negative and positively selected for CCR7, with terminally differentiated effector memory CD45RA+ cells excluded. Generated by immunoSEQ multiplex PCR, the TCRdb table keeps only in-frame clones and is missing some. The repertoire has hundreds of thousands of clones, approximately 97% of them found once; the top ten carry under 0.3%.

The clonotype was recovered from a man in his thirties or forties in good health. Material: naive CD8+ T cells sorted from blood. This chain joins TRBV9 and TRBJ1-1; D might be TRBD1 (5 bases). The CDR3 is CASSLGHSNTEAFF. DNA for the CDR3: TGTGCCAGCAGCCTGGGGCATTCTAACACTGAAGCTTTCTTT. The full variable domain, completed using reference TRBV9 and TRBJ1-1, is DSGVTQTPKHLITATGQRVTLRCSPRSGDLSVYWYQQSLDQGLQFLIQYYNGEERAKGNILERFSAQQFPDLHSELNLSSLELGDSALYFCASSLGHSNTEAFFGQGTRLTVV.